Shown below are 28 T cell receptor beta chains from a single sample sequenced in a study of shared clonotypes between healthy human individuals. The table came from immunoSEQ multiplex PCR; TCRdb's copy has only in-frame clones and leaves some out. The sample lists around 2.3 million clones, approximately 96% occurring once. Sequencing used naive CD4+ T cells sorted from blood. Regarding subset: CD45RA+ positively selected. The receptors come from a man younger than 35 in good health.

The sample holds one count of this clone. The chain joins TRBV7-2 to TRBJ2-5; D not resolved. The length of the CDR3 is 16 residues. Trimming took off 0 bases at V and 5 bases at J, with 16 bases between the two ends. Germline CDR1 is SGHTA and CDR2 is FQGNSA. DNA of the CDR3: TGTGCCAGCAGCTTAGCGGGTGTTACTGCCGGGGAGACCCAGTACTTC. This sequence encodes CASSLAGVTAGETQYF.

J is TRBJ1-6 and V is TRBV6-6; D remains unclear. The V end was cut by 6 bases, the J end by 0 bases, with 9 bases between. The germline gives CDR1 MNHNY, CDR2 SVGAGI (reference sequence). There are 15 residues in the CDR3. CDR3 bases: TGTGCCAGCAGCCAAGATAGCTCCTATAATTCACCCCTCCACTTT. Translation: CASSQDSSYNSPLHF.

V is TRBV19 and J is TRBJ1-2, with D tentatively TRBD1 (6 bases). The CDR3 sequence is 15 residues long. Per germline, CDR1 LNHDA and CDR2 SQIVND (reference sequence). Trimming cost V 1 base and J 4 bases, with 13 bases left between them. The CDR3: CASSIGAGASYGYTF. Here the CDR3 DNA reads TGTGCCAGTAGTATAGGGGCGGGGGCCAGCTATGGCTACACCTTC.

This sequence joins TRBV6-1 and TRBJ1-5; D remains ambiguous. The V and J ends lost 6 bases and 4 bases respectively, with 4 bases between them. Germline V gene data show CDR1 as MNHNS and CDR2 as SASEGT. The CDR3 has 11 residues. As DNA, the CDR3 is TGTGCCAGCAGAAGAAATCAGCCCCAGCATTTT. It codes for CASRRNQPQHF.

This clone was recorded once. The chain carries TRBV11-3 and TRBJ2-3; tentative D call: TRBD2 (6 bases). V lost 4 bases and J 5 bases, leaving 13 bases between the germline ends. Germline loops: CDR1 SGHNT, CDR2 YENEEA. The CDR3 sequence is 14 residues long. In DNA, the CDR3 is TGTGCCAGCAGCTGGGGGGAGAAGCAAGATACGCAGTATTTT. This translates into CASSWGEKQDTQYF.

The chain uses TRBV11-2 and TRBJ1-2; 7 nucleotides agree with TRBD1. This CDR3 is built from 16 residues. In germline, CDR1 is SGHAT, CDR2 FQNNGV. V shed 1 base and J 4 bases; nucleotides not matched to a gene: 9. CDR3 DNA: TGTGCCAGCAGCTTAGGTAGCCCACAGGGGCTCTATGGCTACACCTTC. Amino acid sequence: CASSLGSPQGLYGYTF. The full variable domain, its missing parts supplied by reference TRBV11-2 and TRBJ1-2, is EAGVAQSPRYKIIEKRQSVAFWCNPISGHATLYWYQQILGQGPKLLIQFQNNGVVDDSQLPKDRFSAERLKGVDSTLKIQPAKLEDSAVYLCASSLGSPQGLYGYTFGSGTRLTVV.

V is TRBV6-5 and J is TRBJ2-7; D is uncertain. The CDR3 sequence is 10 residues long. V lost 5 bases and J 2 bases, leaving 1 base between the germline ends. Germline assignment: CDR1 MNHEY and CDR2 SVGAGI. CDR3 protein: CASSTYEQYF. Here the CDR3 DNA reads TGTGCCAGCAGTACCTACGAGCAGTACTTC.

The rearrangement uses TRBV7-8 and TRBJ2-5; TRBD1 agrees at 8 bases. The V and J ends lost 5 bases and 3 bases, in that order; junction bases with no gene match: 5. The CDR3 has 14 amino acids. Germline V gene lookup returns CDR1 SGHVS and CDR2 FQNEAQ. In nucleotides, the CDR3 is TGTGCCAGCAGCCTGACAGGGGAGAAAGAGACCCAGTACTTC. Amino acids: CASSLTGEKETQYF. Using reference TRBV7-8 and TRBJ2-5 for the parts outside the CDR3, the full variable domain is GAGVSQSPRYKVAKRGQDVALRCDPISGHVSLFWYQQALGQGPEFLTYFQNEAQLDKSGLPSDRFFAERPEGSVSTLKIQRTQQEDSAVYLCASSLTGEKETQYFGPGTRLLVL.

For this clone: The identical CDR3 is also encoded by other nucleotide sequences in the sample. The chain joins TRBV9 to TRBJ2-5; D is uncertain. V lost 3 bases, J lost 0 bases, and 3 bases lay in between. The CDR3 runs 12 residues. Germline-derived CDR1 and CDR2 are SGDLS and YYNGEE. The DNA for the CDR3 is TGTGCCAGCAGCGCCAACCAAGAGACCCAGTACTTC. This gives the protein CASSANQETQYF.

The chain employs TRBV6-5 and TRBJ1-1, with D tentatively TRBD1 (5 bases). This CDR3 comprises 14 residues. Germline lookup yields CDR1 MNHEY and CDR2 SVGAGI. Trimming pared 6 bases from V and 8 bases from J, leaving 19 bases between. Here the CDR3 reads CASRQPGQAGEAFF. The CDR3 nucleotides are TGTGCCAGCAGGCAACCGGGGCAGGCAGGAGAAGCTTTCTTT.

The chain links TRBV6-6 to TRBJ2-1; TRBD2 aligns across 9 bases. CDR3 length: 12 residues. Germline CDR1 reads MNHNY; CDR2 reads SVGAGI (reference sequence). V dropped 8 bases and J dropped 15; count of bases not matched to a gene: 11. The DNA for the CDR3 is TGTGCCAGCCAACAACCCGGACTAGCGCTGTTCTTC. As protein: CASQQPGLALFF.

The chain couples TRBV19 to TRBJ1-6, with D maybe TRBD1 (6 bases). V lost 5 bases to trimming and J lost 0 bases, with 11 bases between them. The CDR3 contains 16 residues. Looked up from germline, CDR1 is LNHDA and CDR2 is SQIVND (reference sequence). CDR3 in DNA: TGTGCCAGTAGTGACAGGTTTCTCTCCTATAATTCACCCCTCCACTTT. This codes for CASSDRFLSYNSPLHF.

A word on this clone: Since the CDR3 does not end with the conserved phenylalanine or tryptophan, this likely comes from a read error. It is unclear where the CDR3 begins or ends on the DNA, so no DNA is shown, and the CDR3 is as TCRdb lists it. The rearrangement joins TRBV21-1 to TRBJ2-7. TRBV21-1 is flagged as a pseudogene. The CDR3 adds up to 11 amino acids, both ends counted. The CDR3 is CASSKKDRPLL.

V is TRBV5-4 and J is TRBJ1-2; D may be TRBD1 (6 bases). In germline, CDR1 is SGHNT, CDR2 YYREEE (reference sequence). V was clipped by 3 bases and J by 2 bases, with 14 bases between them. The CDR3 is 15 residues long. CDR3 DNA sequence: TGTGCCAGCAGCTCCGGGGGGGCGTTCAACTATGGCTACACCTTC. This encodes CASSSGGAFNYGYTF. The full variable domain, in which reference TRBV5-4 and TRBJ1-2 provide the parts outside the CDR3, is ETGVTQSPTHLIKTRGQQVTLRCSSQSGHNTVSWYQQALGQGPQFIFQYYREEENGRGNFPPRFSGLQFPNYSSELNVNALELDDSALYLCASSSGGAFNYGYTFGSGTRLTVV.

The V and J genes are TRBV5-1 and TRBJ2-5, with D perhaps matching TRBD1 (6 bases). Trimming pared 2 bases from V and 1 base from J, leaving 9 bases between. The CDR3 is made up of 14 amino acids. The germline gives CDR1 SGHRS, CDR2 YFSETQ. CDR3 nucleotide sequence: TGCGCCAGCAGCTTCCGGGACATCCAAGAGACCCAGTACTTC. Protein product: CASSFRDIQETQYF. Full variable domain (missing parts from reference TRBV5-1 and TRBJ2-5): KAGVTQTPRYLIKTRGQQVTLSCSPISGHRSVSWYQQTPGQGLQFLFEYFSETQRNKGNFPGRFSGRQFSNSRSEMNVSTLELGDSALYLCASSFRDIQETQYFGPGTRLLVL.

This sequence joins TRBV19 and TRBJ1-2; no clear D gene. The germline V gene encodes CDR1 LNHDA and CDR2 SQIVND (reference sequence). Deletions cut 10 bases from V and 5 bases from J, with 17 bases between. This CDR3 region has 13 residues. This chain's CDR3 is CATSTLAGYGYTF. The CDR3 DNA follows: TGTGCCACCTCTACATTGGCCGGATATGGCTACACCTTC.

Regarding this clone: Other DNA sequences from this sample encode an identical CDR3 as well. J is TRBJ1-3 and V is TRBV5-1; D gene unclear. V lost 0 bases to trimming and J lost 0 bases, with 4 bases between them. CDR3 length: 14 amino acids. CDR1 SGHRS and CDR2 YFSETQ come from the germline V gene. For the CDR3, the DNA is TGCGCCAGCAGCTTGGCGTCCTCTGGAAACACCATATATTTT. Translating gives CASSLASSGNTIYF.

The gene calls are TRBV5-5 and TRBJ2-5; 8 nucleotides line up with TRBD1. From germline, CDR1 is SGHKS and CDR2 YYEKEE (reference sequence). The CDR3 is made up of 16 amino acids. V lost 4 bases to trimming and J lost 1 base; unmatched junction nucleotides: 9. The CDR3 DNA is TGTGCCAGCAGCCCGAGAGTCGGACAGGGCCAAGAGACCCAGTACTTC. Residues: CASSPRVGQGQETQYF.

This chain uses TRBV10-3 with TRBJ2-1; D is ambiguous. The ends were cut back, 3 bases at V and 7 bases at J, with 10 bases in the middle. CDR3 length: 13 residues. Germline-derived CDR1 and CDR2 are ENHRY and SYGVKD. The CDR3 is CAISDRIENEQFF. CDR3 sequence (DNA): TGTGCCATCAGTGATAGAATTGAAAATGAGCAGTTCTTC.

V and J are TRBV30 and TRBJ2-3; 10 positions match TRBD2. CDR1 GTSNPN and CDR2 SVGIG come from the germline V gene (reference sequence). The CDR3 has 18 amino acids. The V segment lost 1 base and the J segment 1 base; nucleotides outside the gene matches: 11. In nucleotides, the CDR3 is TGTGCCTGGAGTGAGTTGGCTAGCGGGAGATGGGGCACAGATACGCAGTATTTT. Translated: CAWSELASGRWGTDTQYF. Filled out from reference TRBV30 and TRBJ2-3, the complete variable domain reads SQTIHQWPATLVQPVGSPLSLECTVEGTSNPNLYWYRQAAGRGLQLLFYSVGIGQISSEVPQNLSASRPQDRQFILSSKKLLLSDSGFYLCAWSELASGRWGTDTQYFGPGTRLTVL.

The chain couples TRBV19 to TRBJ1-1, with unresolved D. In germline, CDR1 is LNHDA, CDR2 SQIVND (reference sequence). The CDR3 length is 13 residues. The V end was cut by 3 bases, the J end by 1 base, with 6 bases between. Here the CDR3 DNA reads TGTGCCAGTAGTATGAAGGAGAACACTGAAGCTTTCTTT. Translating gives CASSMKENTEAFF. The variable domain in full, completed from reference TRBV19 and TRBJ1-1, reads DGGITQSPKYLFRKEGQNVTLSCEQNLNHDAMYWYRQDPGQGLRLIYYSQIVNDFQKGDIAEGYSVSREKKESFPLTVTSAQKNPTAFYLCASSMKENTEAFFGQGTRLTVV.

As regards this clone: Different DNA sequences within this sample yield the same CDR3. This chain uses TRBV29-1 with TRBJ2-7; D possibly uses TRBD1 or TRBD2 (5 bases each). This CDR3 is built from 12 residues. Germline CDR1 and CDR2: SQVTM and ANQGSEA. With 7 bases removed from V and 1 base from J, the gap between germline ends came to 11 bases. The CDR3 here is CSAGTASYEQYF. CDR3 coding DNA: TGCAGCGCCGGGACGGCATCCTACGAGCAGTACTTC.

The CDR3 sequence is CASSLAGEAEQYF. The CDR3 coding sequence is TGCGCCAGCAGCCTAGCGGGGGAAGCCGAGCAGTACTTC. The gene calls are TRBV5-1 and TRBJ2-7; 10 positions match TRBD2. With 4 bases clipped from V and 6 bases from J, the junction kept 4 bases outside the gene matches. The CDR3 loop spans 13 amino acids. Germline V lookup: CDR1 SGHRS, CDR2 YFSETQ.

The genes are TRBV30 and TRBJ2-3; maybe TRBD2 (5 bases). Trimming pared 2 bases from V and 4 bases from J, leaving 16 bases between. The germline V gene has CDR1 GTSNPN and CDR2 SVGIG (reference sequence). This CDR3 has 15 amino acids. CDR3 bases: TGTGCCTGGAGTCCAACCACAGTTAGCGCAGATACGCAGTATTTT. Amino acid sequence: CAWSPTTVSADTQYF.

V is TRBV30 and J is TRBJ2-1, with TRBD2 as a possible D gene (5 bases). This CDR3 spans 12 amino acids. The germline gives CDR1 GTSNPN, CDR2 SVGIG (reference sequence). V shed 4 bases and J shed 8 bases, with 12 bases lying between them. The CDR3 is CAWTIGVHEQFF. The CDR3 nucleotides are TGTGCCTGGACTATCGGGGTTCATGAGCAGTTCTTC.

The chain recombines TRBV2 with TRBJ1-2; tentative D call: TRBD1 (5 bases). The CDR3 is 13 amino acids. Per germline, CDR1 SNHLY and CDR2 FYNNEI. Trimming shortened V by 7 bases and J by 4 bases, and 13 bases separated the two germline ends. This CDR3 reads CASTLQGGYGYTF. In DNA form, the CDR3 reads TGTGCCAGCACCCTTCAGGGAGGCTATGGCTACACCTTC.

The V gene is TRBV7-2, the J gene TRBJ2-7, with TRBD2 identical over 13 bases. Germline CDR1 reads SGHTA; CDR2 reads FQGNSA. With V trimmed by 5 bases and J by 4 bases, 5 bases remained unmatched. The CDR3 is 15 amino acids. This CDR3 is CASSRTSGSYYEQYF. The CDR3 DNA reads as TGTGCCAGCAGCCGGACTAGCGGGAGTTATTACGAGCAGTACTTC. Combining the CDR3 with reference TRBV7-2 and TRBJ2-7 gives the whole variable domain GAGVSQSPSNKVTEKGKDVELRCDPISGHTALYWYRQSLGQGLEFLIYFQGNSAPDKSGLPSDRFSAERTGGSVSTLTIQRTQQEDSAVYLCASSRTSGSYYEQYFGPGTRLTVT.

The rearrangement links TRBV5-8 to TRBJ1-1; D unclear. Trimming removed 1 base at V and 2 bases at J, with 12 bases between. The germline CDR1 and CDR2 sequences are SGHTS and YDEGEE. This CDR3 has 15 residues. The CDR3 DNA reads TGTGCCAGCAGCTTGCTTGACGGATTCAACACTGAAGCTTTCTTT. Its protein is CASSLLDGFNTEAFF. The full variable domain, rest sourced from reference TRBV5-8 and TRBJ1-1, is EAGVTQSPTHLIKTRGQQATLRCSPISGHTSVYWYQQALGLGLQFLLWYDEGEERNRGNFPPRFSGRQFPNYSSELNVNALELEDSALYLCASSLLDGFNTEAFFGQGTRLTVV.